The clone carrying this TCR beta chain was detected only a few times. V was pared by 5 bases and J by 5 bases, with 13 bases between. The CDR3 contains 14 residues. Per germline, CDR1 MNHEY and CDR2 SVGAGI. The entry originates in a study of blood T cell repertoires in COVID-19. Generated by immunoSEQ multiplex PCR, the TCRdb table keeps only in-frame clones and is missing some. This table has a few hundred thousand clones, 75% to 85% appearing once. V usage is TRBV6-5 and J usage is TRBJ1-3, with a possible D match to TRBD1 (5 bases). The sequence came from a human donor in a cohort sampled during active COVID-19. The sequenced sample was peripheral blood. This CDR3 reads CASSPADIRNTIYF. The CDR3 nucleotides are TGTGCCAGCAGTCCGGCGGACATAAGAAACACCATATATTTT.